These 19 T cell receptor beta chains share one sample of origin, sequenced in a study of blood T cell repertoires in COVID-19. This table comes from immunoSEQ multiplex PCR, and its TCRdb copy is limited to in-frame clones, with some not included. Of about 74,000 clones in the sample, about 88% are singletons; the top ten hold more than 2.5%. Sample: peripheral blood. The receptors derive from a man in his 70s with active or convalescent COVID-19.

The rearrangement joins TRBV6-7 to TRBJ2-5; 15 nucleotides match TRBD2. TRBV6-7 qualifies as an ORF whose function is uncertain. After removal of 2 bases from V and 2 bases from J, the junction contained 9 bases not matched to a gene. The CDR3 loop spans 19 amino acids. This CDR3 reads CASSYPKGTSGGSQETQYF. The DNA of the CDR3 is TGTGCCAGCAGTTACCCCAAAGGGACTAGCGGGGGGTCTCAAGAGACCCAGTACTTC.

The V gene is TRBV4-1, the J gene TRBJ2-2; 9 bases match TRBD1. The J segment lost 0 bases and the V segment lost 1 base, leaving 9 bases of the junction unmatched. CDR1 MGHRA and CDR2 YSYEKL come from the germline V gene. The CDR3 has 19 residues. The CDR3 DNA sequence: TGCGCCAGCAGCCAAGGGAGGGGACAGGGAGTTCCGAACACCGGGGAGCTGTTTTTT. Translating it yields CASSQGRGQGVPNTGELFF.

The rearrangement uses TRBV7-7 and TRBJ2-5, with D possibly TRBD2 on 5 matching bases. Trimming removed 3 bases at V and 1 base at J, with 9 bases between. Germline assignment: CDR1 SSHAT and CDR2 FNYEAQ (reference sequence). There are 14 residues in the CDR3. Written as DNA, the CDR3 is TGTGCCAGCAGCTTTTCTAGCCTCCAAGAGACCCAGTACTTC. Its protein product is CASSFSSLQETQYF. The entire variable domain, with the rest obtained from reference TRBV7-7 and TRBJ2-5, is as follows: GAGVSQSPRYKVTKRGQDVTLRCDPISSHATLYWYQQALGQGPEFLTYFNYEAQPDKSGLPSDRFSAERPEGSISTLTIQRTEQRDSAMYRCASSFSSLQETQYFGPGTRLLVL.

The chain uses TRBV5-6 and TRBJ1-4, with D tentatively TRBD1 (6 bases). Trimming removed 0 bases at V and 7 bases at J, with 7 bases between. Germline-derived CDR1 and CDR2 are SGHDT and YYEEEE. There are 13 residues in the CDR3. The CDR3 DNA reads TGTGCCAGCAGCTTGGGACAGGTTGAAAAACTGTTTTTT. This sequence encodes CASSLGQVEKLFF.

The chain links TRBV6-5 to TRBJ2-1, with 8 bases matching TRBD1. CDR1 MNHEY and CDR2 SVGAGI come from the germline V gene. The CDR3 has 14 residues. The trim removed 6 bases at V and 4 bases at J, leaving 5 bases unmatched. CDR3 nucleotides: TGTGCCAGCAGCGGACAGGGAGGATACAATGAGCAGTTCTTC. Translating it yields CASSGQGGYNEQFF.

The J gene is TRBJ2-3, the V gene TRBV30; possible D gene TRBD1, 5 bases. The V end lost 0 bases, the J end lost 2 bases, and 15 bases lay between the germline ends. CDR3 length equals 16 residues. Per germline, CDR1 GTSNPN and CDR2 SVGIG (reference sequence). CDR3 loop: CAWSVGAYYSTDTQYF. The CDR3 DNA is TGTGCCTGGAGTGTAGGGGCCTATTATTCCACAGATACGCAGTATTTT.

The V call is TRBV5-1, the J call TRBJ2-3; 7 bases match TRBD2. Germline V lookup: CDR1 SGHRS, CDR2 YFSETQ. The CDR3 spans 16 residues. V lost 0 bases, J lost 3 bases, and 7 bases stayed unmatched. The CDR3 DNA sequence: TGCGCCAGCAGCTTGGCGGGCCAGGGAGGGACAGATACGCAGTATTTT. Its translation is CASSLAGQGGTDTQYF.

The chain carries TRBV10-3 and TRBJ1-1; 9 bases match TRBD1. The CDR3 has 14 residues. J was trimmed by 8 bases and V by 7 bases; bases with no gene match: 11. Germline V gene sequence: CDR1 ENHRY, CDR2 SYGVKD. The CDR3 region is CAINARDREREAFF. The CDR3 coding sequence is TGTGCCATCAACGCCCGGGACAGGGAAAGGGAAGCTTTCTTT.

This clone was seen more than once but under ten times. V gene TRBV15 combines with J gene TRBJ1-5; 9 nucleotides agree with TRBD1. The J segment lost 7 bases and the V segment lost 1 base, leaving 5 bases of the junction unmatched. Germline CDR1 and CDR2: LNHNV and YYDKDF (reference sequence). This CDR3 has 15 amino acids. The CDR3 nucleotides read TGTGCCACCAGCAGAGCGGGGACAGGGCCCCAGCCCCAGCATTTT. Encoded protein: CATSRAGTGPQPQHF.

The rearrangement links TRBV3-1 (or the pseudogene TRBV3-2) to TRBJ1-4, with no clear D. There are 16 residues in the CDR3. V was cut by 6 bases and J by 8 bases, with 22 bases left in between. Germline V gene sequence: CDR1 LGHDT, CDR2 YNNKEL (reference sequence). The CDR3 reads CASSLSDVRLQEKLFF. The CDR3 DNA reads TGTGCCAGCAGTCTTTCCGATGTGCGGTTACAAGAAAAACTGTTTTTT.

The genes are TRBV3-1 (or the pseudogene TRBV3-2) and TRBJ1-1, with TRBD1 matching 9 bases. V shed 1 base, J shed 5 bases, and the junction held 11 bases outside the gene matches. Per the germline V gene, CDR1 is LGHDT and CDR2 is YNNKEL (reference sequence). This CDR3 is 17 amino acids long. The DNA of the CDR3 is TGTGCCAGCAGCCAAGGGGGGACAGGGAGAGTGTGGACTGAAGCTTTCTTT. This gives the protein CASSQGGTGRVWTEAFF.

The chain joins TRBV30 to TRBJ2-3; D might be TRBD2 (5 bases). The length of the CDR3 is 13 residues. V was cut by 2 bases and J by 3 bases, with 9 bases left in between. The germline gives CDR1 GTSNPN, CDR2 SVGIG (reference sequence). The CDR3 DNA follows: TGTGCCTGGAGTCGGGGAGCGACAGATACGCAGTATTTT. Protein: CAWSRGATDTQYF.

The V gene is TRBV4-1, the J gene TRBJ2-7, with 8 bases fitting TRBD1. Germline CDR1 is MGHRA and CDR2 is YSYEKL. The CDR3 totals 15 residues. V lost 0 bases to trimming and J lost 4 bases; unmatched junction nucleotides: 5. The CDR3 DNA is TGCGCCAGCAGCCAAGATCAGGGGGCGGTTTACGAGCAGTACTTC. As protein: CASSQDQGAVYEQYF.

This clone is a singleton in its sample. This sequence joins TRBV12-3 or TRBV12-4 and TRBJ1-2; D call uncertain. CDR3 length: 12 amino acids. V lost 7 bases and J lost 7, with 13 bases in between. The CDR3 sequence: CASTKTTLGYTF. The CDR3, as DNA: TGTGCCAGCACCAAAACTACCCTTGGCTACACCTTC.

This sequence joins TRBV6-6 and TRBJ1-2; D uncertain. V dropped 5 bases and J dropped 4 bases, with 8 bases sitting between them. The CDR3 consists of 12 residues. The germline gives CDR1 MNHNY, CDR2 SVGAGI (reference sequence). As DNA, the CDR3 is TGTGCCAGCAGTCCACAGACCTATGGCTACACCTTC. It translates to CASSPQTYGYTF.

This clone has a single count. In nucleotides, the CDR3 is TGTGCCAGCAGTCGACAGGGAGGCCCTGAGTATTTT. Protein product: CASSRQGGPEYF. The chain couples TRBV6-5 to TRBJ2-3; D possibly corresponds to TRBD1 (7 bases). V lost 5 bases to trimming and J lost 13 bases, with 16 bases between them. Germline V gives CDR1 MNHEY, CDR2 SVGAGI. CDR3 length: 12 amino acids.

The chain links TRBV7-3 to TRBJ2-2, with D perhaps TRBD2 (6 bases). Trimming left V 2 bases short and J 6 bases short, with 10 bases between. The CDR3 spans 14 residues. The germline V gene encodes CDR1 SGHTA and CDR2 FQGTGA. The CDR3 bases are TGTGCCAGCAGCTTAGCGGGGACCTCCGGGGAGCTGTTTTTT. Amino acids: CASSLAGTSGELFF.

V and J are TRBV5-1 and TRBJ2-7, with 11 bases fitting TRBD1. Germline-derived CDR1 and CDR2 are SGHRS and YFSETQ. Losses at the gene ends were 2 bases for V and 5 bases for J; bases not matched to a gene: 6. This CDR3 region has 15 residues. The CDR3 region is CASSFDGTGGNEQYF. The CDR3 coding sequence is TGCGCCAGCAGCTTCGACGGGACAGGGGGGAACGAGCAGTACTTC.

The rearrangement links TRBV6-6 to TRBJ2-5, with 7 positions matching TRBD2. Germline loops: CDR1 MNHNY, CDR2 SVGAGI (reference sequence). The CDR3 runs 15 residues. Losses at the gene ends were 7 bases for V and 5 bases for J; bases not matched to a gene: 13. The chain's CDR3 is CASNPRGRGWETQYF. The CDR3 nucleotides are TGTGCCAGCAATCCCCGTGGGCGGGGGTGGGAGACCCAGTACTTC.